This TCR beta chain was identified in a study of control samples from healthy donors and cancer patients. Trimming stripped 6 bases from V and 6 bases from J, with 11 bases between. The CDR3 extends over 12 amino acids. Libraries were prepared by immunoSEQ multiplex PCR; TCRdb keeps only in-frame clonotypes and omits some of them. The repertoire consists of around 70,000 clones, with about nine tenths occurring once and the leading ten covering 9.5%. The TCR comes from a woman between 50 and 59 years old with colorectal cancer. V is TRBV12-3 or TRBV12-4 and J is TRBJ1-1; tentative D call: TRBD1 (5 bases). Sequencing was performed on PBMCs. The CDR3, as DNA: TGTGCCAGCAGGGGTCAGGGTTCTGAAGCTTTCTTT. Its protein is CASRGQGSEAFF.